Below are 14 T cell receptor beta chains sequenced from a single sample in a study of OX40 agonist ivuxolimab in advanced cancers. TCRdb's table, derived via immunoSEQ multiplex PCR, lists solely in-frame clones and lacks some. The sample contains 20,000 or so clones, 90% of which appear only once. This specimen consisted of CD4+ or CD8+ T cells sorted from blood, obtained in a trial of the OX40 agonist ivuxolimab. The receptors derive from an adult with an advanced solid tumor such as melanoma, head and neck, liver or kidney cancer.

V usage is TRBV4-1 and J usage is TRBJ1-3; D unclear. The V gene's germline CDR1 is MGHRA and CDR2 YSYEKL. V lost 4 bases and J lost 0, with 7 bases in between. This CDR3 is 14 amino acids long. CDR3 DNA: TGCGCCAGCAGCCTCGGGATCTCTGGAAACACCATATATTTT. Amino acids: CASSLGISGNTIYF.

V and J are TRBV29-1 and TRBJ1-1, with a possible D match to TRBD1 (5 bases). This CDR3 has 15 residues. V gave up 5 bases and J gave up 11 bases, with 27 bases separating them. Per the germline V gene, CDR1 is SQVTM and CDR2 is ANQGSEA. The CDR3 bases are TGCAGCGTTTTCGGGGGGAGCGGGGACCCCGAGCTGGCTTTCTTT. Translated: CSVFGGSGDPELAFF.

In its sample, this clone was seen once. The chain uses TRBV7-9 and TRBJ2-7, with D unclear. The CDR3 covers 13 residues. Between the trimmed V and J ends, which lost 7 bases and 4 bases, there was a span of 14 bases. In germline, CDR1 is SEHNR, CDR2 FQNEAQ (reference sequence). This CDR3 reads CASTPQAGYEQYF. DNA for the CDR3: TGTGCCAGCACCCCTCAGGCAGGTTACGAGCAGTACTTC.

CDR3 DNA sequence: TGTGCCAGCAGTACACCCTGGACAGGGAACTACGAGCAGTACTTC. Translation gives CASSTPWTGNYEQYF. This chain uses TRBV7-2 with TRBJ2-7; 8 positions agree with TRBD1. Germline loops: CDR1 SGHTA, CDR2 FQGNSA. The CDR3 has 15 amino acids. The J segment lost 3 bases and the V segment lost 6 bases, leaving 10 bases of the junction unmatched.

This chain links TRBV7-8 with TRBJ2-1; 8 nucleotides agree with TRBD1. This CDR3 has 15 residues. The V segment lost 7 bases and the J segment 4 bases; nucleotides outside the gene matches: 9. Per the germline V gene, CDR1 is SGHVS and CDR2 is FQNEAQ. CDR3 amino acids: CASTLGQGSYNEQFF. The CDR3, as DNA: TGTGCCAGCACCCTAGGACAGGGATCGTACAATGAGCAGTTCTTC.

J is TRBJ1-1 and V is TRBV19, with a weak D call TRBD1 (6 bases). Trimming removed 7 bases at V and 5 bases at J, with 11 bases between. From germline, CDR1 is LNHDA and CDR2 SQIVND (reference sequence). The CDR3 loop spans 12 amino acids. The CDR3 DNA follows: TGTGCCAGTACCTTAGGGGGAACTGAAGCTTTCTTT. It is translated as CASTLGGTEAFF.

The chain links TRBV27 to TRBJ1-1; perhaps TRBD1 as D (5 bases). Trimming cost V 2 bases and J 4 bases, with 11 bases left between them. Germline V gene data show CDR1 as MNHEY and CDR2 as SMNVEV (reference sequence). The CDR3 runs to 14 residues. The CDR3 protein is CASSLVAGSTEAFF. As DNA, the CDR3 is TGTGCCAGCAGTTTAGTGGCAGGGTCCACTGAAGCTTTCTTT.

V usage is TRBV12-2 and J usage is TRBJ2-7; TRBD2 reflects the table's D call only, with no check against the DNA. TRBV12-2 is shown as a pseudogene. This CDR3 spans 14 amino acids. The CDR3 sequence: CASRPSGRAYEQYF. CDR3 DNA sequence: TGTGCAAGTCGCCCCAGCGGGAGGGCCTACGAGCAGTACTTC.

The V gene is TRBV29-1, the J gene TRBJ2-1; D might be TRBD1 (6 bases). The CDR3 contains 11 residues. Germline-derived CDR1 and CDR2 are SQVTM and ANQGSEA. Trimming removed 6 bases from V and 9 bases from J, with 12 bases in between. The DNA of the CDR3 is TGCAGCGTGACACAGGGAATTGAGCAGTTCTTC. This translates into CSVTQGIEQFF.

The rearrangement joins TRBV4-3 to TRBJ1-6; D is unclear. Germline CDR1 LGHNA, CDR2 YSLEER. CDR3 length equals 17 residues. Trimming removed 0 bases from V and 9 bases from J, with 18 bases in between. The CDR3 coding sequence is TGCGCCAGCAGCCAAGACAGTTCCGGACTCTCCAGTTCACCCCTCCACTTT. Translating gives CASSQDSSGLSSSPLHF.

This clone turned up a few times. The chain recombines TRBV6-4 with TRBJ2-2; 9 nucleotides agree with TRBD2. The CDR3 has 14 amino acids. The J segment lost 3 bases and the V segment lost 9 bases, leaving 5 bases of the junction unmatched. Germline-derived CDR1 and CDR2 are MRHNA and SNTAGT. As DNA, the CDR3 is TGTGCCAGTAGCGGGAGCAGTGACACCGGGGAGCTGTTTTTT. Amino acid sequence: CASSGSSDTGELFF.

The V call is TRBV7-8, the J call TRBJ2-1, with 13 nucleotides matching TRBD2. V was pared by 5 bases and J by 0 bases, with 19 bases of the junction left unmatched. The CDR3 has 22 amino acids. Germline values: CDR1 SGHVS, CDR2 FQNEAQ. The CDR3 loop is CASSNTPSVGLAGPSSYNEQFF. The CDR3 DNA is TGTGCCAGCAGCAATACGCCTTCCGTGGGACTAGCGGGACCGAGCTCCTACAATGAGCAGTTCTTC.

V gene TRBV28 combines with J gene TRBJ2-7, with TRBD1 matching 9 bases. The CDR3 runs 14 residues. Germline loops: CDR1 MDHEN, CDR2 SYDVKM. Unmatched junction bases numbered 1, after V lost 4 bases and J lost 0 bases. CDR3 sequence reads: CASSSTGGSYEQYF. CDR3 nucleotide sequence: TGTGCCAGCAGTTCGACAGGGGGCTCCTACGAGCAGTACTTC.

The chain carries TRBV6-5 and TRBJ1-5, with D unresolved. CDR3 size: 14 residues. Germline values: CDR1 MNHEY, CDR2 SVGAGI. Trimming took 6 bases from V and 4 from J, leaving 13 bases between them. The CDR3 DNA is TGTGCCAGCAGCCACCGGGAAACAAATCAGCCCCAGCATTTT. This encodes CASSHRETNQPQHF.